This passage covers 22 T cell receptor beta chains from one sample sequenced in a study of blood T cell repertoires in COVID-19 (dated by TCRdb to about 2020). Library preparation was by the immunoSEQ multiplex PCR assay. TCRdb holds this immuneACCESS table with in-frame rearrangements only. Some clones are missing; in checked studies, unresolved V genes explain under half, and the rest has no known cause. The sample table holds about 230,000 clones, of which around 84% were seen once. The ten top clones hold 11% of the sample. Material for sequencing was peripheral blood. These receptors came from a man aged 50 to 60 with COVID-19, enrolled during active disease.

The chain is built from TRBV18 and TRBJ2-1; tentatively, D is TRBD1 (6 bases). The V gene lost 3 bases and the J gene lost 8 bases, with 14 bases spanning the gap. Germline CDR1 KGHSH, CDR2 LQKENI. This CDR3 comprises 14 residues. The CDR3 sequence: CASSPLRTVHEQFF. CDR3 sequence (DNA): TGTGCCAGCTCACCGTTAAGGACAGTTCATGAGCAGTTCTTC.

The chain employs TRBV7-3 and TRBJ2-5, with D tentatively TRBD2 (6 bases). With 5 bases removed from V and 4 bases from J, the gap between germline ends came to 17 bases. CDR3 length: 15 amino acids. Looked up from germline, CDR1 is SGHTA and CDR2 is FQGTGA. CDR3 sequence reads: CASSPGVLGGETQYF. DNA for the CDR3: TGTGCCAGCAGCCCGGGAGTTCTGGGTGGAGAGACCCAGTACTTC.

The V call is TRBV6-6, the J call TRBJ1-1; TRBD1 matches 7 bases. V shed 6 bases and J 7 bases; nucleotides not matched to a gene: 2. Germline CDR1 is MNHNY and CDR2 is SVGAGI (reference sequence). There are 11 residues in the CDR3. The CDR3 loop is CASRTGFEAFF. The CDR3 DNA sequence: TGTGCCAGCAGGACAGGGTTTGAAGCTTTCTTT.

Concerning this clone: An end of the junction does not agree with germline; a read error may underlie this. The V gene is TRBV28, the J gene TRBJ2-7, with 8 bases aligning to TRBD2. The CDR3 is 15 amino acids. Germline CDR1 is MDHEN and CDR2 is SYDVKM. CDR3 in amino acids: CATQPLGAGGYEQCF. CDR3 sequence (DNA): TGTGCCACACAGCCCCTGGGGGCGGGGGGCTACGAGCAGTGCTTC.

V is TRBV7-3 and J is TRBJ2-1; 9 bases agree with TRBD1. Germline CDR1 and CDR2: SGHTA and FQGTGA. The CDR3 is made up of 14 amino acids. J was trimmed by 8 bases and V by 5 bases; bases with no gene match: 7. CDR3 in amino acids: CASSTGQGFYEQFF. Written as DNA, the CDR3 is TGTGCCAGCAGCACGGGACAGGGTTTCTATGAGCAGTTCTTC.

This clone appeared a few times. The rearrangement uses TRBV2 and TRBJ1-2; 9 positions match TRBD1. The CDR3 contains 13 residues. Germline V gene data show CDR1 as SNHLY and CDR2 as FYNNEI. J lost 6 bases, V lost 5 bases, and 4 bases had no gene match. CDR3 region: CASSRDRGNGYTF. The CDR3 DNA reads TGTGCCAGCAGTAGAGACAGGGGGAATGGCTACACCTTC.

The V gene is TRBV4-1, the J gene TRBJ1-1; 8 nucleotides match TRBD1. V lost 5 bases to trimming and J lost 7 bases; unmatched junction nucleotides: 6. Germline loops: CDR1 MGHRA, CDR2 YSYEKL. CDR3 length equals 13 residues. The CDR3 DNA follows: TGCGCCAGCAGCGCCCAGGGGGCGGATGAAGCTTTCTTT. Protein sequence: CASSAQGADEAFF.

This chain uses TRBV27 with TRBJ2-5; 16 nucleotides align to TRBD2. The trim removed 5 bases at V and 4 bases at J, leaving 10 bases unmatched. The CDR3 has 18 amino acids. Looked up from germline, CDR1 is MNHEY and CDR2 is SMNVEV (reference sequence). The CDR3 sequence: CASSPGLAGGLSRETQYF. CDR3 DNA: TGTGCCAGCAGTCCGGGACTAGCGGGGGGGCTTTCTAGAGAGACCCAGTACTTC.

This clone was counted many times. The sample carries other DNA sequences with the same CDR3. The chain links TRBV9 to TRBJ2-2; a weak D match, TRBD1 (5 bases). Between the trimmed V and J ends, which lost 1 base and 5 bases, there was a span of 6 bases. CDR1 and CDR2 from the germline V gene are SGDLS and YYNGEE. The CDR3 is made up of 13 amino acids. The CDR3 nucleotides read TGTGCCAGCAGCGTAACAGGAACCGGGGAGCTGTTTTTT. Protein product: CASSVTGTGELFF.

CDR3 region: CASRAGLAGAGELFF. The CDR3 region has the DNA TGTGCCAGCAGGGCGGGACTAGCCGGGGCCGGGGAGCTGTTTTTT. The chain combines TRBV11-2 with TRBJ2-2; 9 positions match TRBD2. The germline CDR1 and CDR2 sequences are SGHAT and FQNNGV. This CDR3 contains 15 residues. Trimming at V came to 6 bases and at J to 6 bases, leaving 8 bases not matched to a gene.

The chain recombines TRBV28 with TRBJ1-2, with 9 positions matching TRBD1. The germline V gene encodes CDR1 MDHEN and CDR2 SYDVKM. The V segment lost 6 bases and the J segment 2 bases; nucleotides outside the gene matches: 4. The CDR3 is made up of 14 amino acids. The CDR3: CASRTGQGNYGYTF. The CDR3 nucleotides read TGTGCCAGCAGAACCGGACAGGGGAACTATGGCTACACCTTC.

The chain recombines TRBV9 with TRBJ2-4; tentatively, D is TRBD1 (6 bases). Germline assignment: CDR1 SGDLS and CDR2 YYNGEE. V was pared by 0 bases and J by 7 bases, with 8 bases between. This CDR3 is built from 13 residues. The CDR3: CASSVAQGNIQYF. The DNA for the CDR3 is TGTGCCAGCAGCGTAGCCCAGGGGAACATTCAGTACTTC.

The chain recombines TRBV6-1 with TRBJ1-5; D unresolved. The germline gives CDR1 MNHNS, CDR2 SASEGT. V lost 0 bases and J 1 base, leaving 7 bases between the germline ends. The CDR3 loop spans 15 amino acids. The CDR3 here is CASSEAKRSNQPQHF. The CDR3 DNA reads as TGTGCCAGCAGTGAAGCGAAGCGGAGCAATCAGCCCCAGCATTTT.

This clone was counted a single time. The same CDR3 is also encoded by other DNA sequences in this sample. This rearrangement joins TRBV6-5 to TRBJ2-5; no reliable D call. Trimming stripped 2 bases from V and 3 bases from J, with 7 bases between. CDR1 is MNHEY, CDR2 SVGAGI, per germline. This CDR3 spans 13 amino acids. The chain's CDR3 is CASSYGRKETQYF. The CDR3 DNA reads TGTGCCAGCAGTTACGGGCGCAAAGAGACCCAGTACTTC.

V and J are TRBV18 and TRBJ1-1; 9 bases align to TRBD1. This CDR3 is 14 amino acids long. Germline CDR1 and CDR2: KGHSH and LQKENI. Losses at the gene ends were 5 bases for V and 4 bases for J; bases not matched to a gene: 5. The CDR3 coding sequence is TGTGCCAGCTCAGGGCAACAGGGGGCCACTGAAGCTTTCTTT. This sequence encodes CASSGQQGATEAFF.

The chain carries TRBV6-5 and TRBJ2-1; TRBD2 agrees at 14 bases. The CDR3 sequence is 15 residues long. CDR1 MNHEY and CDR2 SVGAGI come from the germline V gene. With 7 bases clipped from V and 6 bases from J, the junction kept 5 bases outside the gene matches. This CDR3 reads CASNRLAGGSNEQFF. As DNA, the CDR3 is TGTGCCAGCAACCGACTAGCGGGAGGGAGCAATGAGCAGTTCTTC.

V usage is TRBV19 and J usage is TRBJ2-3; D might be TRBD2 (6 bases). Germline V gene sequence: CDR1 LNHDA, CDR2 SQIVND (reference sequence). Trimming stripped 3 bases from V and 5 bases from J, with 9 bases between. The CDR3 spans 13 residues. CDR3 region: CASSIQGGDTQYF. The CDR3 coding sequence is TGTGCCAGTAGTATCCAGGGAGGAGATACGCAGTATTTT. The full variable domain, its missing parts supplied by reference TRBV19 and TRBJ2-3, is DGGITQSPKYLFRKEGQNVTLSCEQNLNHDAMYWYRQDPGQGLRLIYYSQIVNDFQKGDIAEGYSVSREKKESFPLTVTSAQKNPTAFYLCASSIQGGDTQYFGPGTRLTVL.

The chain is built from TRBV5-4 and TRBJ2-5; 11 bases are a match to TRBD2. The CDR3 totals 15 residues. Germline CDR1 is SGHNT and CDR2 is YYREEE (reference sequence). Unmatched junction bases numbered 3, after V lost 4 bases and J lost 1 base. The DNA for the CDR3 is TGTGCCAGCAGCGGAGGGACTAGCGGCCAAGAGACCCAGTACTTC. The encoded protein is CASSGGTSGQETQYF.

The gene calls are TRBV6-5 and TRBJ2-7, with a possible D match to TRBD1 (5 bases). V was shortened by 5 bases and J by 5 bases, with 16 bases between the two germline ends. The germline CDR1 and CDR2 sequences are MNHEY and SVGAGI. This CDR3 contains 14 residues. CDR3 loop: CASSKAGQLNEQYF. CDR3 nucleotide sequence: TGTGCCAGCAGTAAGGCCGGACAACTAAACGAGCAGTACTTC.

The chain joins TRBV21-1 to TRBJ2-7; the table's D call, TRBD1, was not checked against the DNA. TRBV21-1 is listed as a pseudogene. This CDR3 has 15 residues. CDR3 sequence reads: CASSNIPGQGAEQYF. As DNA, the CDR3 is TGTGCCAGCAGCAATATACCGGGACAGGGGGCCGAGCAGTACTTC.

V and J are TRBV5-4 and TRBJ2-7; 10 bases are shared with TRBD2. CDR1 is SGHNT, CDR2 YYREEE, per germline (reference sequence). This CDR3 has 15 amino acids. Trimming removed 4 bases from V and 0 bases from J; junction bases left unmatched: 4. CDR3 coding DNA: TGTGCCAGCAGCCGAGCGGGAGGGCCCTCCTACGAGCAGTACTTC. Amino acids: CASSRAGGPSYEQYF.

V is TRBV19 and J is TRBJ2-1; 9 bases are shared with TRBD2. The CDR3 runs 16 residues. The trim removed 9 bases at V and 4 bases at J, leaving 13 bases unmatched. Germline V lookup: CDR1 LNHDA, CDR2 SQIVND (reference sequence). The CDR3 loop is CASKSEREVPYNEQFF. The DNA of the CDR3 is TGTGCCAGCAAATCTGAGCGGGAGGTTCCATACAATGAGCAGTTCTTC.